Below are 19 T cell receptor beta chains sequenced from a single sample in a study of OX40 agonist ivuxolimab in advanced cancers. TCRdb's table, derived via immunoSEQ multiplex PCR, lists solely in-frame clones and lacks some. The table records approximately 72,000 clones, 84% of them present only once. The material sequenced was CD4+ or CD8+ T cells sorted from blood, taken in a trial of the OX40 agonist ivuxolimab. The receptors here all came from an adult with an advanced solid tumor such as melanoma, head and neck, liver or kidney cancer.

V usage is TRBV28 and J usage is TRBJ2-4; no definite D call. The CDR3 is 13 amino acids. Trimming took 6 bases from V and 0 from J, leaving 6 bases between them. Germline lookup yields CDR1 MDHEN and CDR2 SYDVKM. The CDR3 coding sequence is TGTGCCAGCAGGGTCCCAGCCAAAAACATTCAGTACTTC. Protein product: CASRVPAKNIQYF.

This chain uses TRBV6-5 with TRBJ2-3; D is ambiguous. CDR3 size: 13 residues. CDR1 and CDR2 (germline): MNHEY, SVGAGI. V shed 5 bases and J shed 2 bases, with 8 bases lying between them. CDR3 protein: CASSNDYTDTQYF. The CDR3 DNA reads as TGTGCCAGCAGTAATGATTACACAGATACGCAGTATTTT.

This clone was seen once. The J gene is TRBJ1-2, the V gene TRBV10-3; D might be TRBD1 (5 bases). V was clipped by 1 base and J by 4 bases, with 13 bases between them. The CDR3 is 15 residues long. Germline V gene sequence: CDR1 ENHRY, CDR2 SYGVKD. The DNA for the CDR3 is TGTGCCATCAGTGAGTGGGGGGAAATGGGCTATGGCTACACCTTC. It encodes CAISEWGEMGYGYTF.

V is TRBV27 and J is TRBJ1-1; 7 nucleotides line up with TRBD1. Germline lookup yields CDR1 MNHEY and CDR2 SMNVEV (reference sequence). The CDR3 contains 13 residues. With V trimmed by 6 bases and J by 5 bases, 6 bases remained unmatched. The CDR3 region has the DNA TGTGCCAGCAGAACCGCAGGGGGTACTGAAGCTTTCTTT. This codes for CASRTAGGTEAFF.

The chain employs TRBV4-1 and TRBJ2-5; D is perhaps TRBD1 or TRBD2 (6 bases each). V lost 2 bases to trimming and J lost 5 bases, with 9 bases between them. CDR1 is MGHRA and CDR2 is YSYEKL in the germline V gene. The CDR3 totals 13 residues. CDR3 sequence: CASSQTGRETQYF. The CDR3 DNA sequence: TGCGCCAGCAGCCAAACAGGGAGGGAGACCCAGTACTTC.

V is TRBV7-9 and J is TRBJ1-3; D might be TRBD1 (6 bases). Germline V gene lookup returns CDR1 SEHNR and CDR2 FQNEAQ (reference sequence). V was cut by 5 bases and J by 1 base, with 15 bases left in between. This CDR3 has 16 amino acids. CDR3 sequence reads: CASSPSRGESGNTIYF. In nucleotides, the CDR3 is TGTGCCAGCAGCCCGTCCAGGGGAGAGTCTGGAAACACCATATATTTT.

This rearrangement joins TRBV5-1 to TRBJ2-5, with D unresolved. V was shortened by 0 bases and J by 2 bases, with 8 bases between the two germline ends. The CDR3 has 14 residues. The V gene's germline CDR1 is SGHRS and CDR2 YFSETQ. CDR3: CASSLAGIQETQYF. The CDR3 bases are TGCGCCAGCAGCTTGGCAGGAATTCAAGAGACCCAGTACTTC.

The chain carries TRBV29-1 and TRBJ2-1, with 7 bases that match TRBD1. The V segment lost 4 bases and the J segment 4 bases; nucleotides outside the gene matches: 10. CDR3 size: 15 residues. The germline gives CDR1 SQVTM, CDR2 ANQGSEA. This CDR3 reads CSVGGGQGVYNEQFF. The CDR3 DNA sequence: TGCAGCGTTGGGGGTGGGCAGGGGGTTTACAATGAGCAGTTCTTC.

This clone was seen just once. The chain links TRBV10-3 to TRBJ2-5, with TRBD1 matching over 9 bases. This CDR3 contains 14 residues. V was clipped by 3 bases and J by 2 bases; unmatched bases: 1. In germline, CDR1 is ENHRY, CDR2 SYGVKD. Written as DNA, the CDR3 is TGTGCCATCAGTGATGGACAGGGGCAAGAGACCCAGTACTTC. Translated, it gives CAISDGQGQETQYF.

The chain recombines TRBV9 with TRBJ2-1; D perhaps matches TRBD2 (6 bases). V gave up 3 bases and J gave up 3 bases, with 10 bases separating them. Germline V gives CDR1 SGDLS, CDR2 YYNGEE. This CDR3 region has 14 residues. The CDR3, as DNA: TGTGCCAGCAGCGCAACGGACTACTACAATGAGCAGTTCTTC. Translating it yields CASSATDYYNEQFF.

Here the CDR3 reads CASRPQGLTNSPLHF. CDR3 in DNA: TGTGCCAGCAGGCCCCAGGGGCTAACGAATTCACCCCTCCACTTT. This sequence joins TRBV6-5 and TRBJ1-6, with D maybe TRBD1 (6 bases). Trimming took 6 bases from V and 7 from J, leaving 16 bases between them. The CDR3 runs 15 residues. Germline values: CDR1 MNHEY, CDR2 SVGAGI.

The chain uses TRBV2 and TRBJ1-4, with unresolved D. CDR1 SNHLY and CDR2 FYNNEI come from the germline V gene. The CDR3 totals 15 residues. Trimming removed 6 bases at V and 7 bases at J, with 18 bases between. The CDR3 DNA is TGTGCCAGCAGGAAGGCGGCGCTTGTCGGTGAAAAACTGTTTTTT. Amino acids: CASRKAALVGEKLFF.

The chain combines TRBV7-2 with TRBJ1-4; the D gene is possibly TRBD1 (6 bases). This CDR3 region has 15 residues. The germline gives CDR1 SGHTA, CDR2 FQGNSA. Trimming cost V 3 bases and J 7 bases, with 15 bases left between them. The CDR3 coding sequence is TGTGCCAGCAGCTTTGGTGGCAGGGGTTCTGAAAAACTGTTTTTT. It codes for CASSFGGRGSEKLFF.

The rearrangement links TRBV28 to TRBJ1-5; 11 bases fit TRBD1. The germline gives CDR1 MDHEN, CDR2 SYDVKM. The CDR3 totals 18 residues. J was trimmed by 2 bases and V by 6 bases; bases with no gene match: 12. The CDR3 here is CASSRPGQGVVGNQPQHF. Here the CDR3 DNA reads TGTGCCAGCAGCCGTCCGGGACAGGGGGTGGTCGGCAATCAGCCCCAGCATTTT.

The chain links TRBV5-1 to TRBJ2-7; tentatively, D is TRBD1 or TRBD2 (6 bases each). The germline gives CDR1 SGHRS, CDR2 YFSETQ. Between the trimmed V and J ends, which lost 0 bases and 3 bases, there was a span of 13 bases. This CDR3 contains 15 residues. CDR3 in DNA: TGCGCCAGCAGCTTGGAGGGGGGAGCACGCTACGAGCAGTACTTC. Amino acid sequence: CASSLEGGARYEQYF.

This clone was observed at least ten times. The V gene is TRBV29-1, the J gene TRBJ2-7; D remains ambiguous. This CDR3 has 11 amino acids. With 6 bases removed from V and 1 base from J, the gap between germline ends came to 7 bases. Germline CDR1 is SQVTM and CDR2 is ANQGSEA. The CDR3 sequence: CSVALSYEQYF. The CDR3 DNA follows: TGCAGCGTCGCCCTTTCCTACGAGCAGTACTTC.

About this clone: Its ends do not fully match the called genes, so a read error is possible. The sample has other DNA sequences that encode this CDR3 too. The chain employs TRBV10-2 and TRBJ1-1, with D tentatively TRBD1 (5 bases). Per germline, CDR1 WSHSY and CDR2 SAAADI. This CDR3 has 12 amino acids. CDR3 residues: CASSESTRLGDF. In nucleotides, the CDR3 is TGCGCCAGCAGCGAGTCGACTCGGTTAGGGGACTTT.

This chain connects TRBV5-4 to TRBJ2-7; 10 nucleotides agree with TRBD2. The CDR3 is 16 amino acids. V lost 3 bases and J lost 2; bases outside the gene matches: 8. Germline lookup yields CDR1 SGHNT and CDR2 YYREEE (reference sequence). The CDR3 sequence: CASSSTTSGRPYEQYF. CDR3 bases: TGTGCCAGCAGCTCCACGACTAGCGGGCGACCCTACGAGCAGTACTTC.

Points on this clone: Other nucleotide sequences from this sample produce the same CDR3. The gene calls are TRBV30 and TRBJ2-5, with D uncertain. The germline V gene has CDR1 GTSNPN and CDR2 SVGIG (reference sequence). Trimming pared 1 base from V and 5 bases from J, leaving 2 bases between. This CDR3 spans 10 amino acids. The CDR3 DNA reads TGTGCCTGGAGTGAGGAGACCCAGTACTTC. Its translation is CAWSEETQYF.